These 32 T cell receptor beta chains came from one sample sequenced in a study of beta chain features in type 1 diabetes. The investigators reverse transcribed all of the isolated RNA, so they sequenced expressed TCRB transcripts. The table came from immunoSEQ multiplex PCR; TCRdb's copy has only in-frame clones and leaves some out. Of just over 450,000 clones in the sample, about 30% were seen once. Sequencing used naive CD4+ T cells from blood. The origin of the receptors is a man aged 18 to 30 in good health.

This clone has only a few counts. The chain has TRBV30 and TRBJ2-7; possible D gene TRBD2, 6 bases. Germline V gene lookup returns CDR1 GTSNPN and CDR2 SVGIG (reference sequence). The V end was cut by 2 bases, the J end by 1 base, with 12 bases between. This CDR3 is built from 14 residues. CDR3 coding DNA: TGTGCCTGGAGTTTCAGCGGGTTTTCCTACGAGCAGTACTTC. This gives the protein CAWSFSGFSYEQYF.

The chain has TRBV15 and TRBJ2-7; a weak D match, TRBD2 (7 bases). The germline V and J ends were trimmed by 6 bases and 2 bases, with 14 bases remaining between them. CDR3 size: 14 residues. The germline V gene has CDR1 LNHNV and CDR2 YYDKDF (reference sequence). DNA for the CDR3: TGTGCCACCAGGAGGGGGGGAGGCCCCTACGAGCAGTACTTC. Its translation: CATRRGGGPYEQYF.

The chain recombines TRBV7-2 with TRBJ2-1; possibly TRBD1 or TRBD2 for D (5 bases each). Per the germline V gene, CDR1 is SGHTA and CDR2 is FQGNSA. This CDR3 is 12 amino acids long. Trimming took off 1 base at V and 12 bases at J, with 10 bases between the two ends. In DNA, the CDR3 is TGTGCCAGCAGCTTAGGAGGGGCTGGGCAGTTCTTC. Protein sequence: CASSLGGAGQFF.

This sequence joins TRBV28 and TRBJ1-5; TRBD1 matches 10 bases. Germline CDR1 reads MDHEN; CDR2 reads SYDVKM. The CDR3 has 12 residues. This chain's CDR3 is CGSTGGWQPQHF. DNA of the CDR3: TGTGGCTCGACAGGGGGCTGGCAGCCCCAGCATTTT.

This chain joins TRBV5-1 and TRBJ1-1, with 7 bases aligning to TRBD1. V lost 2 bases and J lost 3; bases outside the gene matches: 1. CDR3 length: 13 residues. The V gene's germline CDR1 is SGHRS and CDR2 YFSETQ. The CDR3 protein is CASSFTGDTEAFF. In nucleotides, the CDR3 is TGCGCCAGCAGCTTTACAGGGGACACTGAAGCTTTCTTT.

Points on this clone: This specimen includes other DNA sequences encoding the same CDR3. This chain joins TRBV9 and TRBJ2-3, with D uncertain. Trimming removed 5 bases from V and 1 base from J, with 5 bases in between. Germline V gene sequence: CDR1 SGDLS, CDR2 YYNGEE. This CDR3 comprises 12 residues. This CDR3 is CASSPGTDTQYF. Written as DNA, the CDR3 is TGTGCCAGCAGTCCGGGCACAGATACGCAGTATTTT.

On this clone: Sequence at one end of the junction differs from germline and may be a read error. The J gene is TRBJ2-1, the V gene TRBV6-1; a possible D gene is TRBD1 (8 bases). From germline, CDR1 is MNHNS and CDR2 SASEGT. CDR3 size: 13 residues. The CDR3 protein is CASRGDRSGTGLF. Written as DNA, the CDR3 is TGTGCCAGCCGTGGGGACAGGAGCGGGACGGGACTCTTC.

There are a few counts of this clone. CDR3 in DNA: TGTGCCATCAGTGAGGCGCAGGGCAGGGTCTACGAGCAGTACTTC. Translating it yields CAISEAQGRVYEQYF. The chain uses TRBV10-3 and TRBJ2-7, with D possibly being TRBD1 (5 bases). Germline V gene lookup returns CDR1 ENHRY and CDR2 SYGVKD. This CDR3 spans 15 amino acids. V gave up 2 bases and J gave up 3 bases, with 14 bases separating them.

As regards this clone: The sample contains more than one DNA sequence encoding this CDR3. J is TRBJ1-5 and V is TRBV18; perhaps TRBD1 as D (6 bases). Germline V gene data show CDR1 as KGHSH and CDR2 as LQKENI. The V and J ends lost 2 bases and 4 bases respectively, with 9 bases between them. This CDR3 comprises 14 residues. The CDR3 sequence: CASSPRQENQPQHF. CDR3 DNA: TGTGCCAGCTCACCAAGACAGGAGAATCAGCCCCAGCATTTT.

There are a few counts of this clone. This rearrangement joins TRBV7-8 to TRBJ2-5; D possibly corresponds to TRBD2 (6 bases). CDR1 SGHVS and CDR2 FQNEAQ come from the germline V gene. The CDR3 has 15 residues. The germline V and J ends were trimmed by 5 bases and 1 base, with 14 bases remaining between them. CDR3 in amino acids: CASSRRGRIQETQYF. The CDR3 DNA reads TGTGCCAGCAGCCGGCGGGGACGGATCCAAGAGACCCAGTACTTC.

The V call is TRBV28, the J call TRBJ2-3; D not resolved. CDR1 MDHEN and CDR2 SYDVKM come from the germline V gene. This CDR3 region has 13 residues. Trimming left V 3 bases short and J 4 bases short, with 8 bases between. CDR3 region: CASSLDFPDTQYF. CDR3 DNA: TGTGCCAGCAGTTTGGATTTCCCAGATACGCAGTATTTT.

The chain combines TRBV29-1 with TRBJ2-1, with no clear D. Germline CDR1 and CDR2: SQVTM and ANQGSEA. V lost 7 bases, J lost 0 bases, and 10 bases lay in between. There are 13 residues in the CDR3. The CDR3 region is CSETESSYNEQFF. CDR3 nucleotides: TGCAGCGAAACAGAGAGCTCCTACAATGAGCAGTTCTTC.

The chain couples TRBV5-1 to TRBJ2-7; TRBD2 matches 16 bases. This CDR3 is built from 16 residues. CDR1 SGHRS and CDR2 YFSETQ come from the germline V gene. The V segment lost 4 bases and the J segment 7 bases; nucleotides outside the gene matches: 8. CDR3 bases: TGCGCCAGCAGCCCAATCGGGACTAGCGGGAGGGGAGAGCAGTACTTC. Protein product: CASSPIGTSGRGEQYF. Using reference TRBV5-1 and TRBJ2-7 for the parts outside the CDR3, the full variable domain is KAGVTQTPRYLIKTRGQQVTLSCSPISGHRSVSWYQQTPGQGLQFLFEYFSETQRNKGNFPGRFSGRQFSNSRSEMNVSTLELGDSALYLCASSPIGTSGRGEQYFGPGTRLTVT.

This rearrangement joins TRBV4-1 to TRBJ2-1; D tentatively fits TRBD1 or TRBD2 (5 bases each). Trimming left V 4 bases short and J 10 bases short, with 26 bases between. This CDR3 is built from 17 residues. From germline, CDR1 is MGHRA and CDR2 YSYEKL. The CDR3, as DNA: TGCGCCAGCAGCCCCGAGGGGACGGCGCGTCCCAGAGGGGAGCAGTTCTTC. Translation gives CASSPEGTARPRGEQFF.

This clone was counted a few times. The V call is TRBV30, the J call TRBJ2-7; 7 bases match TRBD1. Trimming cost V 2 bases and J 2 bases; bases outside gene matches: 6. The CDR3 has 14 residues. The germline V gene encodes CDR1 GTSNPN and CDR2 SVGIG (reference sequence). The CDR3 DNA sequence: TGTGCCTGGAGTTCCACCGGGACAGCCTACGAGCAGTACTTC. This encodes CAWSSTGTAYEQYF.

This clone was seen only a few times. The CDR3 DNA sequence: TGTGCCAGCTCACCCGGACACCGCAATCAGCCCCAGCATTTT. Translation gives CASSPGHRNQPQHF. The rearrangement links TRBV18 to TRBJ1-5, with a possible D match to TRBD1 (5 bases). The V end lost 3 bases, the J end lost 2 bases, and 8 bases lay between the germline ends. Germline CDR1 is KGHSH and CDR2 is LQKENI. This CDR3 comprises 14 residues.

This clone was picked up a small number of times. The rearrangement links TRBV30 to TRBJ1-5; no definite D call. Germline loops: CDR1 GTSNPN, CDR2 SVGIG (reference sequence). Trimming shortened V by 1 base and J by 1 base, and 11 bases separated the two germline ends. This CDR3 is 15 amino acids long. This CDR3 reads CAWSGSGTSNQPQHF. Here the CDR3 DNA reads TGTGCCTGGAGTGGGTCGGGCACAAGCAATCAGCCCCAGCATTTT.

The genes are TRBV5-4 and TRBJ2-4; D remains unclear. Germline CDR1 SGHNT, CDR2 YYREEE (reference sequence). CDR3 length: 15 amino acids. The V end lost 4 bases, the J end lost 9 bases, and 20 bases lay between the germline ends. In DNA form, the CDR3 reads TGTGCCAGCAGCCAAGATCAGGCTTCTGTGGGCATTCAGTACTTC. This translates into CASSQDQASVGIQYF.

This chain joins TRBV14 and TRBJ2-6, with a possible D match to TRBD2 (6 bases). This CDR3 contains 15 residues. The V end was cut by 6 bases, the J end by 0 bases, with 9 bases between. In germline, CDR1 is SGHDN, CDR2 FVKESK. The CDR3 loop is CASRYGGSGANVLTF. The CDR3 bases are TGTGCCAGCAGATACGGGGGCTCTGGGGCCAACGTCCTGACTTTC.

About this clone: This sample includes further DNA sequences coding for the same CDR3. The chain uses TRBV7-9 and TRBJ2-3; 7 bases agree with TRBD1. Germline V gives CDR1 SEHNR, CDR2 FQNEAQ (reference sequence). Losses at the gene ends were 3 bases for V and 6 bases for J; bases not matched to a gene: 0. The CDR3 has 12 amino acids. CDR3 sequence reads: CASSFRGDTQYF. CDR3 coding DNA: TGTGCCAGCAGCTTCAGGGGGGATACGCAGTATTTT.

The rearrangement joins TRBV27 to TRBJ2-5; the D gene is possibly TRBD2 (7 bases). The CDR3 spans 13 residues. The V and J ends lost 3 bases and 5 bases respectively, with 10 bases between them. Germline loops: CDR1 MNHEY, CDR2 SMNVEV (reference sequence). Here the CDR3 DNA reads TGTGCCAGCAGTTTTGGGAGGGGGGAGACCCAGTACTTC. Protein sequence: CASSFGRGETQYF.

This clone was detected only a few times. This rearrangement joins TRBV30 to TRBJ1-2; D gene uncertain. The V gene's germline CDR1 is GTSNPN and CDR2 SVGIG (reference sequence). The CDR3 contains 12 residues. V lost 1 base to trimming and J lost 2 bases, with 5 bases between them. The DNA of the CDR3 is TGTGCCTGGAGTGGAAACAACTATGGCTACACCTTC. Residues: CAWSGNNYGYTF.

This clone has only a few counts. The junction shows a germline mismatch at one end, possibly a read error. This chain links TRBV6-1 with TRBJ2-3; 8 nucleotides line up with TRBD2. CDR3 length: 15 amino acids. The V gene's germline CDR1 is MNHNS and CDR2 SASEGT. CDR3 in DNA: TGTGCCATCAGTGAACATAGCGGGGTAACAGATACGCAGTATTTT. Translation gives CAISEHSGVTDTQYF.

This clone was seen more than once but under ten times. The chain employs TRBV4-1 and TRBJ2-1; 11 bases agree with TRBD2. V gave up 3 bases and J gave up 4 bases; unmatched junction bases: 5. Germline V lookup: CDR1 MGHRA, CDR2 YSYEKL. This CDR3 is built from 16 residues. CDR3 in amino acids: CASSHLSGREYNEQFF. The DNA for the CDR3 is TGCGCCAGCAGCCACCTTAGCGGGAGGGAATACAATGAGCAGTTCTTC.

J is TRBJ2-1 and V is TRBV7-9, with TRBD2 matching 11 bases. Trimming took 4 bases from V and 3 from J; bases not matched to a gene: 5. Germline V gene sequence: CDR1 SEHNR, CDR2 FQNEAQ (reference sequence). The CDR3 extends over 16 amino acids. The CDR3 coding sequence is TGTGCCAGCAGCTCAATTAGCGGGAGGGTCTACAATGAGCAGTTCTTC. It is translated as CASSSISGRVYNEQFF.

This clone was recorded a few times. The J gene is TRBJ2-7, the V gene TRBV28; D gene unclear. CDR1 is MDHEN, CDR2 SYDVKM, per germline. The V gene lost 8 bases and the J gene lost 6 bases, with 20 bases spanning the gap. This CDR3 comprises 14 residues. The CDR3 DNA is TGTGCCAGCCTGGCGAGGCACCAAAAGGGCGAGCAGTACTTC. Its protein is CASLARHQKGEQYF.

Details on this clone: Other DNA sequences within the sample encode an identical CDR3. This chain connects TRBV7-8 to TRBJ2-3, with D unclear. The CDR3 totals 11 residues. Germline V gives CDR1 SGHVS, CDR2 FQNEAQ. The V end lost 2 bases, the J end lost 5 bases, and 2 bases lay between the germline ends. CDR3: CASSLRDTQYF. CDR3 coding DNA: TGTGCCAGCAGCTTAAGAGATACGCAGTATTTT.

The J gene is TRBJ2-1, the V gene TRBV6-5; no clear D gene. Germline CDR1 and CDR2: MNHEY and SVGAGI. V was pared by 0 bases and J by 0 bases, with 6 bases between. The CDR3 consists of 15 residues. Here the CDR3 reads CASSYSPSSYNEQFF. CDR3 sequence (DNA): TGTGCCAGCAGTTACTCACCCAGCTCCTACAATGAGCAGTTCTTC.

This chain joins TRBV15 and TRBJ2-7, with 7 positions matching TRBD1. The trim removed 3 bases at V and 3 bases at J, leaving 5 bases unmatched. The germline V gene encodes CDR1 LNHNV and CDR2 YYDKDF (reference sequence). The CDR3 contains 14 residues. Here the CDR3 DNA reads TGTGCCACCAGCAGGGGACAGTCGGGCTACGAGCAGTACTTC. Translation gives CATSRGQSGYEQYF. Full variable domain (remainder filled in from reference TRBV15 and TRBJ2-7): DAMVIQNPRYQVTQFGKPVTLSCSQTLNHNVMYWYQQKSSQAPKLLFHYYDKDFNNEADTPDNFQSRRPNTSFCFLDIRSPGLGDTAMYLCATSRGQSGYEQYFGPGTRLTVT.

The V call is TRBV5-1, the J call TRBJ2-3; 10 bases match TRBD2. Germline V gene lookup returns CDR1 SGHRS and CDR2 YFSETQ. Losses at the gene ends were 4 bases for V and 0 bases for J; bases not matched to a gene: 5. The CDR3 is 16 residues long. The DNA of the CDR3 is TGCGCCAGCAGCCCCGGACTAGCGGCGAGCACAGATACGCAGTATTTT. It translates to CASSPGLAASTDTQYF. Using reference TRBV5-1 and TRBJ2-3 for the parts outside the CDR3, the full variable domain is KAGVTQTPRYLIKTRGQQVTLSCSPISGHRSVSWYQQTPGQGLQFLFEYFSETQRNKGNFPGRFSGRQFSNSRSEMNVSTLELGDSALYLCASSPGLAASTDTQYFGPGTRLTVL.

This clone was seen a handful of times. V gene TRBV4-3 combines with J gene TRBJ2-1; no clear D gene. Trimming cost V 1 base and J 2 bases, with 3 bases left between them. The CDR3 contains 13 residues. CDR1 and CDR2 from the germline V gene are LGHNA and YSLEER. The CDR3 protein is CASSQVAYNEQFF. Written as DNA, the CDR3 is TGCGCCAGCAGCCAAGTCGCCTACAATGAGCAGTTCTTC.

This chain links TRBV4-1 with TRBJ2-7; D is undetermined. The CDR3 is 16 amino acids. In germline, CDR1 is MGHRA, CDR2 YSYEKL. Trimming shortened V by 0 bases and J by 3 bases, and 15 bases separated the two germline ends. The CDR3 DNA reads TGCGCCAGCAGCCAAGATCGGGCACAACCCTTCTACGAGCAGTACTTC. Its translation is CASSQDRAQPFYEQYF.